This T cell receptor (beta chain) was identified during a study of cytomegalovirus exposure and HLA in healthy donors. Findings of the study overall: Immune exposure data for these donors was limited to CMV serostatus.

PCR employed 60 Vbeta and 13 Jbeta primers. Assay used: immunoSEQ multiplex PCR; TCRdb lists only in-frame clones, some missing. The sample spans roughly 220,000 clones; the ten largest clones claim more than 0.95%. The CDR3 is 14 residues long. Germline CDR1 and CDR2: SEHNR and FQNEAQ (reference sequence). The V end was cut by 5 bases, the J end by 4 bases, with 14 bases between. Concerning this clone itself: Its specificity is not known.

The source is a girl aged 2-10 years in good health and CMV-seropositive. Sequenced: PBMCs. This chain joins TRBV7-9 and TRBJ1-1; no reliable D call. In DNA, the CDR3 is TGTGCCAGCAGCGCCCCCTTACAGCCCACTGAAGCTTTCTTT. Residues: CASSAPLQPTEAFF.